The rows below give T cell receptor beta chains drawn from one sample of a study of OX40 agonist ivuxolimab in advanced cancers. Method: immunoSEQ multiplex PCR; TCRdb's copy keeps in-frame clones and lacks some. This table holds over 50,000 clones, approximately 90% found once. The source material was CD4+ or CD8+ T cells sorted from blood, sampled in a trial of the OX40 agonist ivuxolimab. The receptors originated from an adult with an advanced solid tumor such as melanoma, head and neck, liver or kidney cancer. Each CDR3 is given with its conserved first and last residue. The D gene is left open where the match is weak.

>TRBD2|TRBV7-3|TRBJ2-3
CASSLTHLLVAGEKQYF
TGTGCCAGCAGCTTAACCCATCTGCTGGTAGCGGGAGAAAAGCAGTATTTT
>NA|TRBV5-1|TRBJ2-2
CASSLAGRSGAGELFF
TGCGCCAGCAGCTTGGCCGGGAGATCGGGGGCCGGGGAGCTGTTTTTT